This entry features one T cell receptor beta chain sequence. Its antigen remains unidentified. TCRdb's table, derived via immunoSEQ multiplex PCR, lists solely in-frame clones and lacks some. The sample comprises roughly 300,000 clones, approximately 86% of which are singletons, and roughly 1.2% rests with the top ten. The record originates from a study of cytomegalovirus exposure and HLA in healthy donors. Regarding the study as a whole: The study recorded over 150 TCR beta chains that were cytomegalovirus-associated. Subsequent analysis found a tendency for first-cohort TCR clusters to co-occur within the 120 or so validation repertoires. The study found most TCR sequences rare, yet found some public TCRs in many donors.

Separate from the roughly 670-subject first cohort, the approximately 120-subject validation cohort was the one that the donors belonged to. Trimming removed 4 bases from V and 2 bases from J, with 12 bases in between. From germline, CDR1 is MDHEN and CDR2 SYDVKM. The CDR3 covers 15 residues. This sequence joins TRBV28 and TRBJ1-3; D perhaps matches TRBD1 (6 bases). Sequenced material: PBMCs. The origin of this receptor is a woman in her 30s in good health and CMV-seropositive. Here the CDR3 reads CASSSLTGPGNTIYF. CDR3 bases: TGTGCCAGCAGTTCCTTGACAGGCCCTGGAAACACCATATATTTT.